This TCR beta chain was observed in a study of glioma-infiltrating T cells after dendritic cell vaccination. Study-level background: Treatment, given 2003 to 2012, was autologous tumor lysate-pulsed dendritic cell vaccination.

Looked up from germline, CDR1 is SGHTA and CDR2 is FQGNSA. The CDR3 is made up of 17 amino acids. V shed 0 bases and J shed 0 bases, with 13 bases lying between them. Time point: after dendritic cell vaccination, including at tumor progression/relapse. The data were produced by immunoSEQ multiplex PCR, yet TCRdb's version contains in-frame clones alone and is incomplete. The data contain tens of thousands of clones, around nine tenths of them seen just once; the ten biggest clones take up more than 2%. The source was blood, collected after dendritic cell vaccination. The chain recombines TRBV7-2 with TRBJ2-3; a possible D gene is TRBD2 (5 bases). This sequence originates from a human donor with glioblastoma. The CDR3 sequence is CASSLAGKRRSTDTQYF. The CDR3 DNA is TGTGCCAGCAGCTTAGCCGGGAAAAGGCGGAGCACAGATACGCAGTATTTT.